One and the same sample provided the 20 T cell receptor beta chains below, sequenced in a study of neoadjuvant nivolumab and ipilimumab in lung cancer. Produced via immunoSEQ multiplex PCR; TCRdb's table is partial and in-frame only. The table shows about 10,000 clones, with 65% to 85% occurring only once. Sequences were derived from peripheral blood, sampled before neoadjuvant nivolumab, alone or with ipilimumab. The receptors come from an adult with non-small cell lung cancer.

The rearrangement uses TRBV13 and TRBJ1-3, with D unclear. V was shortened by 5 bases and J by 1 base, with 15 bases between the two germline ends. The CDR3 contains 16 residues. Germline V gene data show CDR1 as PRHDT and CDR2 as FYEKMQ (reference sequence). The chain's CDR3 is CASSPDLGKSGNTIYF. As DNA, the CDR3 is TGTGCCAGCAGCCCAGACTTGGGTAAATCTGGAAACACCATATATTTT.

The CDR3 DNA reads as TGCGCCAGCAGCCCGGGTAGTGATAGCGGGATAGGCTACGAGCAGTACTTC. It codes for CASSPGSDSGIGYEQYF. This chain links TRBV5-1 with TRBJ2-7; 8 bases agree with TRBD2. This CDR3 spans 17 amino acids. Germline V gene lookup returns CDR1 SGHRS and CDR2 YFSETQ. Losses at the gene ends were 4 bases for V and 3 bases for J; bases not matched to a gene: 15.

The V and J genes are TRBV11-2 and TRBJ2-1, with 9 positions matching TRBD1. The CDR3 runs 15 residues. From germline, CDR1 is SGHAT and CDR2 FQNNGV. Trimming took 1 base from V and 7 from J; bases not matched to a gene: 5. The CDR3 DNA follows: TGTGCCAGCAGCTTAGCCGGGACAGGGTTGAATGAGCAGTTCTTC. Translation: CASSLAGTGLNEQFF.

This clone is termed large. The J gene is TRBJ2-2, the V gene TRBV6-4, with D unresolved. The CDR3 has 13 amino acids. CDR1 and CDR2 (germline): MRHNA, SNTAGT. The ends were cut back, 6 bases at V and 6 bases at J, with 11 bases in the middle. The CDR3 DNA reads TGTGCCAGCAGCCCCTCTGACGCCGGGGAGCTGTTTTTT. Translation: CASSPSDAGELFF.

V usage is TRBV28 and J usage is TRBJ2-3; tentatively, D is TRBD2 (5 bases). The CDR3 sequence is 12 residues long. Trimming pared 5 bases from V and 9 bases from J, leaving 12 bases between. Germline V lookup: CDR1 MDHEN, CDR2 SYDVKM. The CDR3 nucleotides read TGTGCCAGCAGTCCAGCGGTAGGCACGCAGTATTTT. It codes for CASSPAVGTQYF.

The chain employs TRBV29-1 and TRBJ2-5; 12 nucleotides align to TRBD2. Germline CDR1 is SQVTM and CDR2 is ANQGSEA. The trim removed 6 bases at V and 5 bases at J, leaving 7 bases unmatched. This CDR3 comprises 14 residues. This CDR3 reads CSVGLAGRGETQYF. In DNA, the CDR3 is TGCAGCGTCGGACTAGCGGGAAGGGGGGAGACCCAGTACTTC.

The chain uses TRBV5-1 and TRBJ2-2, with 13 nucleotides matching TRBD2. Germline V gene data show CDR1 as SGHRS and CDR2 as YFSETQ. Trimming took 2 bases from V and 5 from J; bases not matched to a gene: 3. This CDR3 comprises 16 residues. The CDR3 sequence is CASSFGLAGETGELFF. CDR3 DNA sequence: TGCGCCAGCAGCTTTGGACTAGCGGGAGAAACCGGGGAGCTGTTTTTT.

The V gene is TRBV6-1, the J gene TRBJ1-2; D not certain. V was clipped by 6 bases and J by 10 bases, with 21 bases between them. This CDR3 has 14 amino acids. Per germline, CDR1 MNHNS and CDR2 SASEGT. CDR3 sequence: CASSPIGLKGLYTF. CDR3 coding DNA: TGTGCCAGCAGCCCCATCGGCCTTAAGGGTCTCTACACCTTC.

This chain uses TRBV14 with TRBJ2-1, with 7 bases aligning to TRBD1. The CDR3 has 13 amino acids. Germline CDR1 reads SGHDN; CDR2 reads FVKESK. V gave up 5 bases and J gave up 4 bases; unmatched junction bases: 2. The CDR3 DNA follows: TGTGCCAGCAGCGGACAGGTTTACAATGAGCAGTTCTTC. This gives the protein CASSGQVYNEQFF.

The table lists this clone with a few counts. This same CDR3 is encoded by further DNA sequences in the sample. CDR3 sequence (DNA): TGCGCCAGCAGCTTCTCCCAGGGAGAGACCCAGTACTTC. Translated, it gives CASSFSQGETQYF. The chain has TRBV5-1 and TRBJ2-5, with D tentatively TRBD1 (5 bases). Deletions cut 2 bases from V and 4 bases from J, with 9 bases between. CDR1 is SGHRS, CDR2 YFSETQ, per germline. The CDR3 runs to 13 residues.

The chain couples TRBV7-9 to TRBJ1-5; perhaps TRBD1 as D (5 bases). The ends were cut back, 1 base at V and 3 bases at J, with 22 bases in the middle. Germline lookup yields CDR1 SEHNR and CDR2 FQNEAQ (reference sequence). This CDR3 contains 19 residues. CDR3: CASSLGIGDRAGFNQPQHF. The CDR3 nucleotides are TGTGCCAGCAGCTTAGGAATAGGGGACCGAGCAGGATTCAATCAGCCCCAGCATTTT.

J is TRBJ1-4 and V is TRBV28, with D maybe TRBD1 (6 bases). The ends were cut back, 6 bases at V and 2 bases at J, with 16 bases in the middle. The length of the CDR3 is 16 residues. The germline gives CDR1 MDHEN, CDR2 SYDVKM. The CDR3 DNA sequence: TGTGCCAGCAGCATCAGGGGAGGGAGCACTAATGAAAAACTGTTTTTT. Translated, it gives CASSIRGGSTNEKLFF.

The chain recombines TRBV5-5 with TRBJ2-2, with D possibly being TRBD1 (5 bases). Looked up from germline, CDR1 is SGHKS and CDR2 is YYEKEE (reference sequence). CDR3 length equals 19 residues. Trimming pared 4 bases from V and 4 bases from J, leaving 26 bases between. In nucleotides, the CDR3 is TGTGCCAGCAGCCTCTGGACACAACGACGACCTGGAACCACCGGGGAGCTGTTTTTT. The encoded protein is CASSLWTQRRPGTTGELFF.

J is TRBJ1-2 and V is TRBV6-1; 7 positions agree with TRBD1. J gave up 5 bases and V 1 base, and 4 bases lay outside the gene matches. This CDR3 comprises 14 residues. Germline CDR1 MNHNS, CDR2 SASEGT. The CDR3 region is CASSEGDREYGYTF. In DNA, the CDR3 is TGTGCCAGCAGTGAAGGGGACAGAGAGTATGGCTACACCTTC.

The chain recombines TRBV5-1 with TRBJ2-3; D gene ambiguous. V was trimmed by 3 bases and J by 0 bases, leaving 8 bases between them. Germline CDR1 reads SGHRS; CDR2 reads YFSETQ. CDR3 size: 14 residues. The CDR3 nucleotides read TGCGCCAGCAGCTGGAGTAGCAGCACAGATACGCAGTATTTT. Translating gives CASSWSSSTDTQYF.

V is TRBV28 and J is TRBJ2-3, with D hard to call. This CDR3 region has 16 residues. CDR1 and CDR2 from the germline V gene are MDHEN and SYDVKM. V lost 5 bases, J lost 0 bases, and 15 bases lay in between. The CDR3 DNA follows: TGTGCCAGCAGTCCCCCCGACCCATTGAGCACAGATACGCAGTATTTT. This gives the protein CASSPPDPLSTDTQYF.

The rearrangement links TRBV5-8 to TRBJ2-1; 13 bases are shared with TRBD2. V was pared by 2 bases and J by 13 bases, with 6 bases of the junction left unmatched. The CDR3 loop spans 14 amino acids. The germline CDR1 and CDR2 sequences are SGHTS and YDEGEE. The CDR3 region is CASSFGTSGELQFF. For the CDR3, the DNA is TGTGCCAGCAGCTTCGGGACTAGCGGGGAGCTACAGTTCTTC.

The V and J genes are TRBV29-1 and TRBJ2-7, with D possibly being TRBD2 (6 bases). The CDR3 covers 13 residues. V was clipped by 7 bases and J by 1 base, with 14 bases between them. In germline, CDR1 is SQVTM, CDR2 ANQGSEA. The CDR3 bases are TGCAGCGCTTCGGGACTTCTTTCCTACGAGCAGTACTTC. This sequence encodes CSASGLLSYEQYF.

This rearrangement joins TRBV14 to TRBJ2-1; tentative D call: TRBD1 (5 bases). The CDR3 loop spans 13 amino acids. CDR1 is SGHDN and CDR2 is FVKESK in the germline V gene. V shed 0 bases and J shed 10 bases, with 10 bases lying between them. In DNA form, the CDR3 reads TGTGCCAGCAGCCAAGATCTACCAGGGGAGCAGTTCTTC. It is translated as CASSQDLPGEQFF.

J is TRBJ1-2 and V is TRBV5-1, with 8 bases that match TRBD1. The ends lost 8 bases at V and 6 bases at J; junction bases unmatched: 9. The V gene's germline CDR1 is SGHRS and CDR2 YFSETQ. The CDR3 is 13 residues long. DNA for the CDR3: TGCGCCAGTAGGGGCGGGACAGGAGATGGCTACACCTTC. Its translation is CASRGGTGDGYTF.